Below, 30 T cell receptor beta chains from the same sample are listed, as sequenced in a study of radiation and T cells in renal cell carcinoma (dated by TCRdb to 2020 to 2021). The sample's time point label is to be understood as: baseline pretreatment blood. This sample's treatment or condition label indicates: 15 Gy SBRT to primary tumor, nephrectomy 4 weeks later. Library preparation employed the immunoSEQ multiplex PCR assay. TCRdb's version of the immuneACCESS table is confined to in-frame rearrangements and falls short of the full clone set. An unresolved V gene accounts for under half of the shortfall where checked; the remainder is of unknown origin. Across this sample there are some 100,000 clones, with 82% seen only once. The top ten clones comprise around 5.8% of the sample. The material sequenced was blood, taken from a patient whose treatment included radiotherapy and nephrectomy. All receptors come from a man in his 60s with renal cell carcinoma.

The chain couples TRBV28 to TRBJ2-7, with D tentatively TRBD1 or TRBD2 (5 bases each). CDR1 is MDHEN, CDR2 SYDVKM, per germline. The V end was cut by 3 bases, the J end by 0 bases, with 18 bases between. This CDR3 is 17 amino acids long. CDR3 DNA sequence: TGTGCCAGCAGTTTCCGGGCGGGCAGGGCAACCTCCTACGAGCAGTACTTC. Amino acid sequence: CASSFRAGRATSYEQYF.

This clone was seen a few times. The J gene is TRBJ1-4, the V gene TRBV18; D gene unclear. The CDR3 sequence is 11 residues long. The V gene lost 6 bases and the J gene lost 12 bases, with 11 bases spanning the gap. Germline V gene sequence: CDR1 KGHSH, CDR2 LQKENI. The CDR3 loop is CASSPLEELFF. The CDR3 bases are TGTGCCAGCTCCCCCTTGGAGGAACTGTTTTTT.

This chain connects TRBV18 to TRBJ1-2, with a weak D call TRBD1 (6 bases). Germline CDR1 reads KGHSH; CDR2 reads LQKENI. Trimming removed 5 bases from V and 8 bases from J, with 18 bases in between. The CDR3 runs 14 residues. The CDR3 DNA sequence: TGTGCCAGCTCAGCACAGGGCTTCGAAAGGGGCTACACCTTC. As protein: CASSAQGFERGYTF.

The V call is TRBV19, the J call TRBJ2-6; D gene unclear. The CDR3 consists of 14 residues. CDR1 is LNHDA, CDR2 SQIVND, per germline (reference sequence). V gave up 6 bases and J gave up 0 bases, with 6 bases separating them. CDR3 DNA sequence: TGTGCCAGTAGAGACACCTCTGGGGCCAACGTCCTGACTTTC. Translation: CASRDTSGANVLTF.

The table lists this clone with a count of one. The chain recombines TRBV5-4 with TRBJ1-1; D is ambiguous. The V and J ends lost 4 bases and 0 bases respectively, with 13 bases between them. The CDR3 length is 15 residues. Germline CDR1 SGHNT, CDR2 YYREEE (reference sequence). The DNA for the CDR3 is TGTGCCAGCAGCCAAGTAATAGGTCTGAACACTGAAGCTTTCTTT. Its protein product is CASSQVIGLNTEAFF.

The chain couples TRBV25-1 to TRBJ2-1; TRBD1 agrees at 7 bases. With V trimmed by 6 bases and J by 5 bases, 7 bases remained unmatched. Germline V lookup: CDR1 MGHDK, CDR2 SYGVNS. This CDR3 contains 14 residues. The CDR3 spells CASRAFDRDNEQFF. The DNA for the CDR3 is TGTGCCAGCAGGGCTTTCGACAGGGACAATGAGCAGTTCTTC.

The V call is TRBV7-2, the J call TRBJ1-4; D might be TRBD1 (5 bases). Deletions cut 1 base from V and 6 bases from J, with 12 bases between. This CDR3 contains 15 residues. Germline V gives CDR1 SGHTA, CDR2 FQGNSA. CDR3 DNA sequence: TGTGCCAGCAGCTTAGTGGTGGGGCAGGATGAAAAACTGTTTTTT. Its protein product is CASSLVVGQDEKLFF.

This chain uses TRBV19 with TRBJ1-2, with D perhaps matching TRBD1 (6 bases). There are 13 residues in the CDR3. Germline loops: CDR1 LNHDA, CDR2 SQIVND (reference sequence). V was clipped by 5 bases and J by 7 bases, with 14 bases between them. CDR3 sequence (DNA): TGTGCCAGTAGTCCCGACAGGTTTGGTGGCTACACCTTC. As protein: CASSPDRFGGYTF. The full variable domain, in which reference TRBV19 and TRBJ1-2 provide the parts outside the CDR3, is DGGITQSPKYLFRKEGQNVTLSCEQNLNHDAMYWYRQDPGQGLRLIYYSQIVNDFQKGDIAEGYSVSREKKESFPLTVTSAQKNPTAFYLCASSPDRFGGYTFGSGTRLTVV.

The chain uses TRBV10-1 and TRBJ2-3; no clear D. The CDR3 is 13 residues long. CDR1 is WNHNN and CDR2 is SYGVQD in the germline V gene (reference sequence). The V end lost 2 bases, the J end lost 3 bases, and 6 bases lay between the germline ends. The CDR3 coding sequence is TGCGCCAGCAGTGAGCCGCAGACAGATACGCAGTATTTT. Translation: CASSEPQTDTQYF.

This chain links TRBV7-9 with TRBJ2-3; 7 bases are shared with TRBD2. The CDR3 extends over 14 amino acids. After removal of 0 bases from V and 3 bases from J, the junction contained 0 bases not matched to a gene. The germline V gene encodes CDR1 SEHNR and CDR2 FQNEAQ (reference sequence). CDR3 amino acids: CASSLAGRTDTQYF. The CDR3 DNA sequence: TGTGCCAGCAGCTTAGCCGGGAGGACAGATACGCAGTATTTT.

V and J are TRBV11-2 and TRBJ2-1; no clear D. V gave up 7 bases and J gave up 6 bases, with 10 bases separating them. CDR3 length equals 12 residues. Germline V gene lookup returns CDR1 SGHAT and CDR2 FQNNGV. The CDR3 coding sequence is TGTGCCAGCACCCTAAGCCCCAATGAGCAGTTCTTC. Encoded protein: CASTLSPNEQFF.

The rearrangement joins TRBV28 to TRBJ2-3; D remains ambiguous. CDR1 and CDR2 from the germline V gene are MDHEN and SYDVKM. There are 15 residues in the CDR3. V was clipped by 5 bases and J by 3 bases, with 15 bases between them. The CDR3 DNA is TGTGCCAGCAGTCCATGGGCACGTCGGACAGATACGCAGTATTTT. This encodes CASSPWARRTDTQYF.

This clone was found once. The V and J genes are TRBV7-6 and TRBJ2-7, with unresolved D. In germline, CDR1 is SGHVS, CDR2 FNYEAQ. V lost 5 bases and J lost 1, with 12 bases in between. The CDR3 length is 14 residues. In DNA form, the CDR3 reads TGTGCCAGCAGCATGCAGGTGACTTCCTACGAGCAGTACTTC. Its translation: CASSMQVTSYEQYF. The variable domain in full, completed from reference TRBV7-6 and TRBJ2-7, reads GAGVSQSPRYKVTKRGQDVALRCDPISGHVSLYWYRQALGQGPEFLTYFNYEAQQDKSGLPNDRFSAERPEGSISTLTIQRTEQRDSAMYRCASSMQVTSYEQYFGPGTRLTVT.

This clone has a handful of counts. This rearrangement joins TRBV27 to TRBJ1-5; perhaps TRBD1 as D (5 bases). This CDR3 is built from 13 residues. Germline values: CDR1 MNHEY, CDR2 SMNVEV (reference sequence). The CDR3 sequence: CGTGVGLGQPQHF. As DNA, the CDR3 is TGTGGGACGGGGGTCGGATTGGGACAGCCCCAGCATTTT.

This clone came up once. The chain combines TRBV9 with TRBJ2-1, with a tentative D call TRBD2 (5 bases). The germline gives CDR1 SGDLS, CDR2 YYNGEE. CDR3 length equals 14 residues. V lost 2 bases and J 2 bases, leaving 8 bases between the germline ends. The CDR3 spells CASSVQEAYNEQFF. The DNA of the CDR3 is TGTGCCAGCAGCGTCCAGGAGGCCTACAATGAGCAGTTCTTC.

The chain has TRBV11-2 and TRBJ2-6; D is ambiguous. In germline, CDR1 is SGHAT, CDR2 FQNNGV. V lost 5 bases to trimming and J lost 2 bases, with 7 bases between them. CDR3 length equals 14 residues. The CDR3 sequence is CASSPSPGANVLTF. CDR3 in DNA: TGTGCCAGCAGCCCTTCCCCTGGGGCCAACGTCCTGACTTTC.

The chain recombines TRBV15 with TRBJ2-7; 7 bases fit TRBD2. The V gene end was trimmed by 3 bases and the J gene end by 3 bases; junction bases not matched to a gene: 8. CDR1 is LNHNV, CDR2 YYDKDF, per germline (reference sequence). The CDR3 is 15 amino acids. DNA of the CDR3: TGTGCCACCAGCAGCTCCAGACTAGCAGGCTACGAGCAGTACTTC. Its translation: CATSSSRLAGYEQYF.

This chain links TRBV6-5 with TRBJ1-2, with D perhaps TRBD1 (5 bases). CDR3 length: 14 amino acids. V lost 6 bases, J lost 2 bases, and 13 bases lay in between. Germline CDR1 is MNHEY and CDR2 is SVGAGI. CDR3 residues: CASRPGLQNYGYTF. The CDR3 nucleotides read TGTGCCAGCAGGCCGGGACTCCAGAACTATGGCTACACCTTC.

The V and J genes are TRBV19 and TRBJ2-7; D might be TRBD1 (5 bases). Between the trimmed V and J ends, which lost 3 bases and 9 bases, there was a span of 18 bases. The CDR3 is made up of 14 amino acids. CDR1 is LNHDA, CDR2 SQIVND, per germline (reference sequence). The CDR3 coding sequence is TGTGCCAGTAGTATCGCCCAGGGCAAAGTCGGGCAGTACTTC. Protein: CASSIAQGKVGQYF.

The J gene is TRBJ2-1, the V gene TRBV27, with D perhaps given as TRBD1 or TRBD2 (5 bases each). Trimming took off 6 bases at V and 7 bases at J, with 13 bases between the two ends. The CDR3 sequence is 13 residues long. Germline V gene sequence: CDR1 MNHEY, CDR2 SMNVEV (reference sequence). The CDR3 here is CASSMGPINEQFF. CDR3 nucleotide sequence: TGTGCCAGCAGCATGGGACCGATAAATGAGCAGTTCTTC.

This chain links TRBV5-6 with TRBJ1-5; D is ambiguous. Germline lookup yields CDR1 SGHDT and CDR2 YYEEEE. Trimming shortened V by 3 bases and J by 4 bases, and 17 bases separated the two germline ends. This CDR3 is 16 amino acids long. The CDR3: CASSSTSGGINQPQHF. CDR3 in DNA: TGTGCCAGCAGCTCAACCTCGGGAGGGATTAATCAGCCCCAGCATTTT.

The chain links TRBV6-1 to TRBJ1-5, with D possibly matching TRBD1 (5 bases). Germline V gene sequence: CDR1 MNHNS, CDR2 SASEGT. The CDR3 is 16 amino acids. The V and J ends lost 0 bases and 6 bases respectively, with 15 bases between them. The CDR3 reads CASSEALTGGFQPQHF. The CDR3 nucleotides are TGTGCCAGCAGTGAAGCGCTTACAGGAGGGTTTCAGCCCCAGCATTTT.

The chain uses TRBV5-5 and TRBJ1-2; D gene unclear. Germline assignment: CDR1 SGHKS and CDR2 YYEKEE (reference sequence). This CDR3 has 13 amino acids. The ends were cut back, 6 bases at V and 9 bases at J, with 18 bases in the middle. As DNA, the CDR3 is TGTGCCAGCATCTTTCAAGGCGGGCTTAGCTACACCTTC. Its translation: CASIFQGGLSYTF.

The genes are TRBV19 and TRBJ2-6; perhaps D is TRBD1 or TRBD2 (6 bases each). V was cut by 3 bases and J by 0 bases, with 18 bases left in between. CDR1 and CDR2 from the germline V gene are LNHDA and SQIVND (reference sequence). The CDR3 sequence is 19 residues long. CDR3 region: CASSMRGAGLTSGANVLTF. The CDR3 DNA follows: TGTGCCAGTAGTATGAGGGGGGCGGGCCTAACCTCTGGGGCCAACGTCCTGACTTTC.

The table lists this clone with a few counts. V and J are TRBV7-3 and TRBJ2-7; TRBD2 matches 8 bases. This CDR3 has 15 residues. CDR1 is SGHTA and CDR2 is FQGTGA in the germline V gene. The V segment lost 2 bases and the J segment 4 bases; nucleotides outside the gene matches: 7. The CDR3, as DNA: TGTGCCAGCAGCTTACCGGGGACTAGACAGTACGAGCAGTACTTC. As protein: CASSLPGTRQYEQYF.

The chain joins TRBV2 to TRBJ1-2, with TRBD1 identical over 9 bases. V dropped 6 bases and J dropped 7; count of bases not matched to a gene: 9. This CDR3 is 14 amino acids long. CDR1 and CDR2 from the germline V gene are SNHLY and FYNNEI. In DNA, the CDR3 is TGTGCCAGCAGGACCGGGACAGGGTCTGGTGGCTACACCTTC. Residues: CASRTGTGSGGYTF.

This clone has only a few counts. V usage is TRBV7-2 and J usage is TRBJ2-3; D is perhaps TRBD1 (6 bases). The CDR3 runs 14 residues. Germline V CDR1 and CDR2: SGHTA, FQGNSA. The ends were cut back, 7 bases at V and 7 bases at J, with 18 bases in the middle. The CDR3 loop reads CASTQGPPSNTQYF. The CDR3 DNA reads TGTGCCAGCACCCAGGGGCCCCCTAGCAATACGCAGTATTTT.

The rearrangement links TRBV19 to TRBJ2-5; D is unresolved. The DNA end lines up better with TRBJ2-7; the J call may be wrong. The V gene's germline CDR1 is LNHDA and CDR2 SQIVND (reference sequence). The CDR3 spans 14 residues. Here the CDR3 reads CASSISDGLYEQYF. The CDR3 bases are TGTGCCAGTAGTATTTCCGACGGCCTCTACGAGCAGTACTTC.

This clone showed up just a few times. CDR3 in DNA: TGTGCCAGCAGTGAAGCGCAGGGTAGCGGGAGTGACGAGCAGTACTTC. Translated: CASSEAQGSGSDEQYF. The rearrangement links TRBV6-1 to TRBJ2-7; 9 bases match TRBD2. The CDR3 length is 16 residues. With 0 bases clipped from V and 5 bases from J, the junction kept 8 bases outside the gene matches. The germline V gene encodes CDR1 MNHNS and CDR2 SASEGT.

The chain is built from TRBV11-2 and TRBJ2-3, with D unresolved. CDR3 length: 14 residues. Germline V lookup: CDR1 SGHAT, CDR2 FQNNGV. Trimming removed 5 bases at V and 5 bases at J, with 14 bases between. The CDR3 region is CASSLGPRRDTQYF. DNA for the CDR3: TGTGCCAGCAGCCTTGGGCCCCGCAGAGATACGCAGTATTTT.